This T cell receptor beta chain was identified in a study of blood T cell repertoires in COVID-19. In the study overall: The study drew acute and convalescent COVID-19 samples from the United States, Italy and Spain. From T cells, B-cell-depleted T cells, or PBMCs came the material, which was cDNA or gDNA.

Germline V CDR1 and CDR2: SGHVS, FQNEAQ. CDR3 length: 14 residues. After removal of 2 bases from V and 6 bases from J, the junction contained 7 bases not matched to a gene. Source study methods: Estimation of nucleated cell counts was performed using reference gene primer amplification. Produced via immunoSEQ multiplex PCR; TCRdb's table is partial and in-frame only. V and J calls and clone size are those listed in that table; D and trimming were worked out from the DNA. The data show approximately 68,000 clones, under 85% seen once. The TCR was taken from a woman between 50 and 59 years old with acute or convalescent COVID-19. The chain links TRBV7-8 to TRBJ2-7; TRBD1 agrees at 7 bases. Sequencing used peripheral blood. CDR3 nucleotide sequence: TGTGCCAGCAGCTTAACCGACAGGGAAACCGAGCAGTACTTC. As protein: CASSLTDRETEQYF.